The 3 T cell receptor beta chains listed next were all sequenced from one sample in a study of technical replicates of blood from a handful of donors. Data came from immunoSEQ multiplex PCR; TCRdb stores just in-frame clones and leaves some out. The sample lists about 15,000 clones, 84% occurring once. Material for sequencing was PBMCs. The source of these receptors is a human donor in good health.

In DNA, the CDR3 is TGCAGCGTGACGACAATCTCCTACGAGCAGTACTTC. Translation: CSVTTISYEQYF. J is TRBJ2-7 and V is TRBV29-1; D is unclear. Germline V gene sequence: CDR1 SQVTM, CDR2 ANQGSEA. Trimming took 6 bases from V and 0 from J, leaving 9 bases between them. The CDR3 contains 12 residues.

The chain carries TRBV7-6 and TRBJ2-1; D is ambiguous. The CDR3 length is 16 residues. V lost 0 bases and J 0 bases, leaving 9 bases between the germline ends. The germline V gene encodes CDR1 SGHVS and CDR2 FNYEAQ. The CDR3 sequence: CASSLAGPSSYNEQFF. CDR3 coding DNA: TGTGCCAGCAGCTTAGCGGGCCCGAGCTCCTACAATGAGCAGTTCTTC. The variable domain in full, with the rest retrieved from reference TRBV7-6 and TRBJ2-1, is GAGVSQSPRYKVTKRGQDVALRCDPISGHVSLYWYRQALGQGPEFLTYFNYEAQQDKSGLPNDRFSAERPEGSISTLTIQRTEQRDSAMYRCASSLAGPSSYNEQFFGPGTRLTVL.

This sequence joins TRBV27 and TRBJ2-4; a weak D match, TRBD2 (6 bases). The CDR3 has 14 residues. The germline V gene encodes CDR1 MNHEY and CDR2 SMNVEV (reference sequence). The germline V and J ends were trimmed by 8 bases and 0 bases, with 11 bases remaining between them. Written as DNA, the CDR3 is TGTGCCAGCCACAGAGCGGGAGCCAAAAACATTCAGTACTTC. Amino acids: CASHRAGAKNIQYF.